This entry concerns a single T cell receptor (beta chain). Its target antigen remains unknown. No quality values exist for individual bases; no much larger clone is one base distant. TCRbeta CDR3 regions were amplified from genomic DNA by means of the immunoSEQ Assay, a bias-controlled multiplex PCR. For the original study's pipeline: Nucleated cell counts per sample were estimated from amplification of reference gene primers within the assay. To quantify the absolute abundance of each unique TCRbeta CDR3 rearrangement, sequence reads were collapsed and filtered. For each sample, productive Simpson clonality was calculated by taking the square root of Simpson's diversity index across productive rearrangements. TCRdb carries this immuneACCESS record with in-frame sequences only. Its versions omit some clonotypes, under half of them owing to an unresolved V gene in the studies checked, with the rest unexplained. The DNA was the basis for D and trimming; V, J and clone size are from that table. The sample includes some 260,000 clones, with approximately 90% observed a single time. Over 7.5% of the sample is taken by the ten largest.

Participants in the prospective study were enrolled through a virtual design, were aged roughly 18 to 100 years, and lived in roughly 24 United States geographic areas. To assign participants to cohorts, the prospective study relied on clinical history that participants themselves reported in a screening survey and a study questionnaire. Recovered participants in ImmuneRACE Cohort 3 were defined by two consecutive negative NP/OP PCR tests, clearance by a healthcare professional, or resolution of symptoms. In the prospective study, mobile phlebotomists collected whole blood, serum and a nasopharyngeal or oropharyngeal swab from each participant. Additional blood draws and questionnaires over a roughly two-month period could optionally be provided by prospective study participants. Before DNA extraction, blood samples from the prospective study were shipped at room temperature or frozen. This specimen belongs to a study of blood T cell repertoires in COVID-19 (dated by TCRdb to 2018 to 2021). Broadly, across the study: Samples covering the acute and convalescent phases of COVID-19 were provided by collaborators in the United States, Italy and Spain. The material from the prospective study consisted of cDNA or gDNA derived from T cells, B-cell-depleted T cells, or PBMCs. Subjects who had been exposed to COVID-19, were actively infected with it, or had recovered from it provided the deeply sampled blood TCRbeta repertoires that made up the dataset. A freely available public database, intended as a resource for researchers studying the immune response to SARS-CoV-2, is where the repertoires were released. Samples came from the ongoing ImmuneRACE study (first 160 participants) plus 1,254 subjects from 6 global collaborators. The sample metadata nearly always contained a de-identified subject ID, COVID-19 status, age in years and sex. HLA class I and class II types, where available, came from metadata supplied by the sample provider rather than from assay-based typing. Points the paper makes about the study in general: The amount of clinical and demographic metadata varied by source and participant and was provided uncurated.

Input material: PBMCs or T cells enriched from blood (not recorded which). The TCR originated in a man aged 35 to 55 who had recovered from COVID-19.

The sequence in DNA is TGCGCCAGCAGCTGGGGGACAGACCCCGATAGCAATCAGCCCCAGCATTTT. Its protein product is CASSWGTDPDSNQPQHF. The chain joins TRBV5-1 to TRBJ1-5; 7 central nucleotides agree with TRBD1. The CDR3 spans 17 residues, from the cysteine through the phenylalanine. Only the CDR3 DNA is retained, 51 bases long and in frame from the first base. Trimmed from V: 3 bases; trimmed from J: 0 bases; junction bases lacking a gene match: 9. The germline V gene yields SGHRS for CDR1 and YFSETQ for CDR2.